The sequence of this T cell receptor (beta chain) was determined in a study of blood T cell repertoires in COVID-19. Study overall: Material from acute and convalescent COVID-19 was sourced from the United States, Italy and Spain.

V was pared by 9 bases and J by 6 bases, with 9 bases of the junction left unmatched. CDR3 length: 13 amino acids. The V gene's germline CDR1 is MGHRA and CDR2 YSYEKL. This clone was found a few times. TCRdb's copy holds only in-frame clones and misses some; the assay was immunoSEQ multiplex PCR. The table lists approximately 110,000 clones, roughly 80% of them singletons. This TCR came from a woman in her 70s with acute or convalescent COVID-19. The sequenced sample consisted of peripheral blood. The chain has TRBV4-1 and TRBJ1-1, with TRBD1 matching 8 bases. CDR3 in amino acids: CASRQGAIAEAFF. In DNA, the CDR3 is TGCGCCAGTAGGCAGGGGGCGATCGCTGAAGCTTTCTTT.